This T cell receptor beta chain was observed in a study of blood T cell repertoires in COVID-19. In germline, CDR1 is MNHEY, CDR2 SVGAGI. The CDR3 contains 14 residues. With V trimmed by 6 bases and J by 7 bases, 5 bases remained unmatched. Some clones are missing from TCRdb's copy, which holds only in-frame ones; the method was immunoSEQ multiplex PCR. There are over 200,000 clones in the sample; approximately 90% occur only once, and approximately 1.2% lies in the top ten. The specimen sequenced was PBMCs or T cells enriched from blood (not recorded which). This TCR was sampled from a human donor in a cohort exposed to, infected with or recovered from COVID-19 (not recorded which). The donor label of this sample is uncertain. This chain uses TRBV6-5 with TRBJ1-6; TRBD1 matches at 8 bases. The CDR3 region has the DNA TGTGCCAGCAGAGACAGGGGAACCAATTCACCCCTCCACTTT. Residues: CASRDRGTNSPLHF.